One sample yielded the 19 T cell receptor beta chains listed below, sequenced in a study of blood T cells in healthy people across ages (dated by TCRdb to the mid-2010s). The method was 5' RACE. The run used an Illumina HiSeq 2500. A second PCR of about 6 to 11 cycles was performed with a sample-barcoded 5' primer and a J-beta primer mix. TCRdb handled the public reads itself, with Q25 trimming in fastp and clone calling in MiXCR, and kept productive beta chains. Every entry covers one CDR3 protein and lists the most common genes and DNA from its rows. Counted in this sample were hundreds of thousands of distinct CDR3 sequences; 25% to 35% of them appeared once. The ten largest make up under 4.5% of the sample. This sample also appeared in a second study, on T cells of mothers and their children.

The sample taken for sequencing was blood. These receptors all come from a boy between 2 and 10 years old in good health.

This clonotype was seen only a few times. The chain carries TRBV20-1 and TRBJ1-3; a possible D gene is TRBD1 (5 bases). Germline V gene data show CDR1 as DFQATT and CDR2 as SNEGSKA (reference sequence). Trimming left V 3 bases short and J 1 base short, with 10 bases between. This CDR3 has 14 residues. In nucleotides, the CDR3 is TGCAGTGCTAGTAGACAGTCGTCTGGAAACACCATATATTTT. This codes for CSASRQSSGNTIYF.

This clonotype was seen only once. The rearrangement links TRBV15 to TRBJ1-4, with 7 bases matching TRBD1. Germline V lookup: CDR1 LNHNV, CDR2 YYDKDF (reference sequence). The CDR3 sequence is 16 residues long. Trimming cost V 5 bases and J 0 bases; bases outside gene matches: 6. The CDR3 nucleotides are TGTGCCACCAGCCGAGGGACAGATGCAACTAATGAAAAACTGTTTTTT. Translating it yields CATSRGTDATNEKLFF.

This clonotype has just a few counts. The rearrangement links TRBV7-9 to TRBJ1-1; 9 bases fit TRBD1. Germline V CDR1 and CDR2: SEHNR, FQNEAQ (reference sequence). Unmatched junction bases numbered 11, after V lost 8 bases and J lost 7 bases. The length of the CDR3 is 14 residues. In nucleotides, the CDR3 is TGTGCCAGCGGGACAGGGAATATAGGTAGTGAAGCTTTCTTT. Protein: CASGTGNIGSEAFF.

The chain recombines TRBV12-3 or TRBV12-4 with TRBJ2-7, with 15 bases that match TRBD2. With V trimmed by 1 base and J by 2 bases, 9 bases remained unmatched. The CDR3 is made up of 19 amino acids. CDR3 coding DNA: TGTGCCAGCAGTTTAGTCAAGGGACTAGCGGGGGGTCTTACCTACGAGCAGTACTTC. Protein: CASSLVKGLAGGLTYEQYF.

This clonotype was seen only a few times. This sequence joins TRBV20-1 and TRBJ2-5; 8 bases fit TRBD2. The J call may be in error: the DNA end matches TRBJ2-7 better. This CDR3 has 15 residues. Germline V gene data show CDR1 as DFQATT and CDR2 as SNEGSKA (reference sequence). In DNA form, the CDR3 reads TGCAGTGCTAGAGGTAGAGGACTAGCTTTTGACGAGCAGTACTTC. It codes for CSARGRGLAFDEQYF.

V is TRBV29-1 and J is TRBJ2-1, with 12 bases aligning to TRBD2. The germline gives CDR1 SQVTM, CDR2 ANQGSEA. V lost 3 bases, J lost 5 bases, and 11 bases stayed unmatched. CDR3 length equals 17 residues. The CDR3 region has the DNA TGCAGCGTTGACGGGACTAGCGGGCCTCGAGACCACAATGAGCAGTTCTTC. Protein: CSVDGTSGPRDHNEQFF.

The chain is built from TRBV5-1 and TRBJ2-3, with a weak D call TRBD1 (5 bases). The CDR3 runs to 14 residues. V was pared by 3 bases and J by 4 bases, with 12 bases between. CDR1 is SGHRS and CDR2 is YFSETQ in the germline V gene. CDR3 nucleotide sequence: TGCGCCAGCAGCTCGCAGGACATGGCAGATACGCAGTATTTT. It encodes CASSSQDMADTQYF.

This clonotype was seen more than once but under ten times. The V gene is TRBV4-1, the J gene TRBJ1-1, with TRBD1 as a possible D gene (6 bases). The germline V and J ends were trimmed by 5 bases and 3 bases, with 16 bases remaining between them. Germline loops: CDR1 MGHRA, CDR2 YSYEKL. The CDR3 is 15 amino acids. The CDR3 region is CASSFGGGADTEAFF. The CDR3 nucleotides read TGCGCCAGCAGCTTCGGGGGGGGCGCCGACACTGAAGCTTTCTTT.

The rearrangement joins TRBV6-6 to TRBJ2-5; D assignment may be TRBD1 or TRBD2 (5 bases each). This CDR3 is 14 amino acids long. Germline V gene lookup returns CDR1 MNHNY and CDR2 SVGAGI (reference sequence). V was clipped by 7 bases and J by 0 bases, with 12 bases between them. The CDR3 DNA follows: TGTGCCAGCATCCGACCGGGACACCAAGAGACCCAGTACTTC. This encodes CASIRPGHQETQYF.

This clonotype came up a few times. The CDR3 coding sequence is TGTGCCAGCAGCGTAGGGCCCCTGGGTGGGAACACTGAAGCTTTCTTT. Residues: CASSVGPLGGNTEAFF. This sequence joins TRBV9 and TRBJ1-1, with unresolved D. Germline CDR1 is SGDLS and CDR2 is YYNGEE. This CDR3 is built from 16 residues. Trimming stripped 0 bases from V and 1 base from J, with 13 bases between.

The chain combines TRBV10-3 with TRBJ2-3; a weak D match, TRBD2 (7 bases). Germline values: CDR1 ENHRY, CDR2 SYGVKD. The CDR3 is 16 residues long. Trimming took 2 bases from V and 3 from J, leaving 15 bases between them. The CDR3 DNA follows: TGTGCCATCAGTGAGCCTGTCCGGGGGGCGACAGATACGCAGTATTTT. Amino acids: CAISEPVRGATDTQYF.

Only a few counts were recorded for this clonotype. This rearrangement joins TRBV20-1 to TRBJ2-3; D is tentatively TRBD1 or TRBD2 (5 bases each). This CDR3 region has 14 residues. CDR1 and CDR2 (germline): DFQATT, SNEGSKA (reference sequence). Trimming took off 4 bases at V and 2 bases at J, with 13 bases between the two ends. The CDR3 nucleotides are TGCAGTGCTAAATGGGGGAGCTCCACAGATACGCAGTATTTT. Translated: CSAKWGSSTDTQYF.

The chain couples TRBV20-1 to TRBJ2-5; 8 positions agree with TRBD2. The trim removed 4 bases at V and 5 bases at J, leaving 6 bases unmatched. The CDR3 has 13 amino acids. CDR1 is DFQATT and CDR2 is SNEGSKA in the germline V gene (reference sequence). The CDR3 bases are TGCAGTGCTAAGCTAGCGGGCGCTGAGACCCAGTACTTC. Amino acids: CSAKLAGAETQYF.

The rearrangement links TRBV20-1 to TRBJ2-5, with 9 bases fitting TRBD2. The DNA matches TRBJ2-1 better at its end, which makes the J call doubtful. Germline CDR1 DFQATT, CDR2 SNEGSKA (reference sequence). The CDR3 loop spans 15 amino acids. CDR3 nucleotide sequence: TGCAGTGCTAGAGATGGTAGCGGGAGTGCTAATGAGCAGTTCTTC. It yields the protein CSARDGSGSANEQFF.

This clonotype was picked up a small number of times. The CDR3 DNA reads TGTGCCAGCAGCTTAGTCGTTAAGATGCGACAGGGGACGAACTATGGCTACACCTTC. Protein product: CASSLVVKMRQGTNYGYTF. V gene TRBV7-9 combines with J gene TRBJ1-2, with 8 bases aligning to TRBD1. V shed 1 base and J 2 bases; nucleotides not matched to a gene: 15. The V gene's germline CDR1 is SEHNR and CDR2 FQNEAQ (reference sequence). The CDR3 consists of 19 residues.

This clonotype showed up many times. This chain uses TRBV3-1 with TRBJ2-1; D is uncertain. Trimming cost V 0 bases and J 13 bases, with 16 bases left between them. The germline V gene has CDR1 LGHDT and CDR2 YNNKEL (reference sequence). The CDR3 has 14 residues. The CDR3 region has the DNA TGTGCCAGCAGCCAAGATTCGGTAGCAGCTGCCCAGTTCTTC. Its translation: CASSQDSVAAAQFF.

This clonotype was observed a handful of times. V and J are TRBV6-5 and TRBJ2-6; D not resolved. CDR1 MNHEY and CDR2 SVGAGI come from the germline V gene. CDR3 size: 13 residues. Trimming took 6 bases from V and 3 from J, leaving 6 bases between them. The CDR3 sequence: CASSPFGANVLTF. In nucleotides, the CDR3 is TGTGCCAGCAGCCCTTTTGGGGCCAACGTCCTGACTTTC.

This clonotype showed up just a few times. The chain carries TRBV20-1 and TRBJ1-1; TRBD1 is a possible D gene (6 bases). Trimming stripped 6 bases from V and 12 bases from J, with 17 bases between. This CDR3 has 11 amino acids. Germline V gene data show CDR1 as DFQATT and CDR2 as SNEGSKA (reference sequence). CDR3 coding DNA: TGCAGTGCGTCTCCCCGGGACACCTCTTTCTTT. Amino acid sequence: CSASPRDTSFF.

A few counts support this clonotype. The chain uses TRBV7-2 and TRBJ1-2; possible D gene TRBD1, 5 bases. CDR1 and CDR2 from the germline V gene are SGHTA and FQGNSA. The CDR3 has 15 residues. V shed 0 bases and J shed 4 bases, with 12 bases lying between them. CDR3 bases: TGTGCCAGCAGCTTAGCGTTCGCAGGGTCCTATGGCTACACCTTC. The encoded protein is CASSLAFAGSYGYTF.